This T cell receptor beta chain was sequenced for a study of blood T cell repertoires in COVID-19. Study-level information: The cDNA or gDNA used as material had been derived from T cells, B-cell-depleted T cells, or PBMCs.

CDR1 LGHDT and CDR2 YNNKEL come from the germline V gene (reference sequence). V shed 4 bases, J shed 6 bases, and the junction held 4 bases outside the gene matches. The CDR3 extends over 15 amino acids. In the authors' methods: Estimates of nucleated cell counts were drawn from the amplification of reference gene primers. The method was immunoSEQ multiplex PCR; TCRdb's version includes in-frame clones alone and lacks a portion of them. D and trimming were read from the DNA, whereas the V and J calls and clone size are those reported in that table. The table shows some 150,000 clones, with roughly 82% occurring only once.

The TCR sequence derives from a woman aged 70-85 years with acute or convalescent COVID-19. The source material was peripheral blood. The rearrangement joins TRBV3-1 (or the pseudogene TRBV3-2) to TRBJ1-5, with TRBD1 matching 12 bases. The CDR3 bases are TGTGCCAGCAGCCGGGACAGGGGGCCGACTCAGCCCCAGCATTTT. It specifies CASSRDRGPTQPQHF.